This T cell receptor (beta chain) was sequenced during a study of cytomegalovirus exposure and HLA in healthy donors. The assay was immunoSEQ multiplex PCR, and TCRdb's table has in-frame clones only and misses some. The table has approximately 140,000 clones, roughly four fifths seen once. This CDR3 is 14 amino acids long. V trimming: 3 bases; J trimming: 4 bases; junction bases outside the gene matches: 5. Germline V CDR1 and CDR2: KGHSH, LQKENI. The source is a woman under 40 in good health and CMV-seronegative. The V and J genes are TRBV18 and TRBJ1-1; TRBD1 agrees at 7 bases. The sequenced material came from PBMCs. CDR3 loop: CASSPRGQGTEAFF. The CDR3 coding sequence is TGTGCCAGCTCACCGAGGGGGCAGGGCACTGAAGCTTTCTTT.